Listed below are T cell receptor beta chains from one sample, sequenced in a study of response to subunit inactivated influenza vaccine. TCRdb reprocessed the RT-PCR reads with MiXCR, giving one entry per CDR3 protein. The sample has 450,000 to 600,000 distinct CDR3 sequences; around 8% are singletons. The specimen was PBMCs from blood, collected roughly 24 months after vaccination. The receptors here all came from a man aged 45 to 75 who received an inactivated influenza vaccine. CDR3s include the opening cysteine and the closing phenylalanine or tryptophan. D genes are given only for firm matches. The size entry is marked missing in some rows and otherwise reads once, few, many or a size class.

v_call	clone_size	d_call	j_call	cdr3_aa	cdr3_nt
TRBV9	many	NA	TRBJ2-1	CASSVGRYNEQFF	TGTGCCAGCAGCGTCGGCCGCTACAATGAGCAGTTCTTC
TRBV30	NA	NA	TRBJ2-7	CAWKAGVEQYF	TGTGCCTGGAAGGCAGGAGTTGAGCAGTACTTC
TRBV6-2/TRBV6-3	few	NA	TRBJ2-5	CASTQGNQETQYF	TGTGCCAGCACACAGGGTAACCAAGAGACCCAGTACTTC
TRBV11-2	few	TRBD1	TRBJ1-6	CASSPGTGGAISYNSPLHF	TGTGCCAGCAGCCCCGGGACAGGGGGCGCGATTTCCTATAATTCACCCCTCCACTTT
TRBV7-7	few	NA	TRBJ1-1	CASSPVGGKGTEAFF	TGTGCCAGCAGCCCAGTGGGGGGGAAAGGGACTGAAGCTTTCTTT
TRBV12-3/TRBV12-4	many	NA	TRBJ2-1	CASSLAGRVLDEQFF	TGTGCCAGCAGTTTAGCCGGGAGAGTGTTGGATGAGCAGTTCTTC
TRBV7-3	NA	NA	TRBJ2-1	CASSLNRDPGNNEQFF	TGTGCCAGCAGCCTAAACAGGGACCCGGGAAATAATGAGCAGTTCTTC
TRBV20-1	NA	TRBD1	TRBJ1-4	CSALDRANEKLFF	TGCAGTGCCCTGGACAGGGCGAATGAAAAACTGTTTTTT
TRBV20-1	NA	NA	TRBJ2-5	CSASPLGGETQYF	TGCAGTGCTTCCCCCCTTGGGGGAGAGACCCAGTACTTC
TRBV5-6	NA	NA	TRBJ1-5	CASSPGVQRNQPQHF	TGTGCCAGCAGCCCCGGGGTCCAGCGCAATCAGCCCCAGCATTTT
TRBV6-2/TRBV6-3	NA	TRBD2	TRBJ2-2	CASSYPTSGGRRANTGELFF	TGTGCCAGCAGTTACCCGACTAGCGGGGGGCGAAGAGCGAACACCGGGGAGCTGTTTTTT
TRBV28	NA	NA	TRBJ1-4	CASSPFLVSGAKLFF	TGTGCCAGCAGTCCCTTTTTAGTGTCCGGGGCCAAACTGTTTTTT
TRBV27	NA	NA	TRBJ2-1	CASSFSKYNEQFF	TGTGCCAGCAGTTTTAGCAAGTACAATGAGCAGTTCTTC
TRBV4-1	NA	TRBD2	TRBJ2-2	CASSRPSGVNTGELFF	TGCGCCAGCAGCCGGCCTAGCGGGGTCAACACCGGGGAGCTGTTTTTT
TRBV6-5	few	NA	TRBJ2-1	CASSYTYRVIGRNEQFF	TGTGCCAGCAGTTACACCTACAGGGTGATAGGTAGAAATGAGCAGTTCTTC
TRBV29-1	NA	NA	TRBJ1-2	CSVEYRGTNYGYTF	TGCAGCGTTGAATACCGGGGGACTAACTATGGCTACACCTTC
TRBV29-1	few	TRBD2	TRBJ2-1	CSVQREKQFF	TGCAGCGTTCAGCGGGAGAAGCAGTTCTTC
TRBV29-1	NA	NA	TRBJ1-2	CSGEEGGGYTF	TGCAGCGGAGAAGAAGGGGGTGGCTACACCTTC
TRBV7-8	few	NA	TRBJ2-4	CASGRSRGEDIQYF	TGTGCCAGCGGCCGAAGTAGGGGTGAGGACATTCAGTACTTC
TRBV10-3	few	TRBD2	TRBJ2-3	CAITPSGSTDTQYF	TGTGCCATCACTCCTAGCGGGAGCACAGATACGCAGTATTTT
TRBV6-5	NA	TRBD2	TRBJ2-1	CASSYGTSGSGTYNEQFF	TGTGCCAGCAGTTATGGGACTAGCGGGAGTGGGACCTACAATGAGCAGTTCTTC
TRBV7-2	NA	NA	TRBJ1-5	CASSPILMAVGNQPQHF	TGTGCCAGCAGCCCTATCCTAATGGCCGTTGGCAATCAGCCCCAGCATTTT
TRBV10-3	few	NA	TRBJ1-1	CAIRPGGGTEAFF	TGTGCCATCAGGCCTGGGGGCGGCACTGAAGCTTTCTTT
TRBV12-3/TRBV12-4	NA	NA	TRBJ2-7	CASKLNHYEQYF	TGTGCCAGCAAGTTAAACCACTACGAGCAGTACTTC
TRBV20-1	NA	TRBD2	TRBJ2-7	CSARDGLAYEQYF	TGCAGTGCTAGAGATGGACTAGCTTACGAGCAGTACTTC
TRBV9	few	TRBD2	TRBJ2-1	CASSVDPGGQSPYNEQFF	TGTGCCAGCAGCGTAGATCCGGGAGGGCAGTCTCCCTACAATGAGCAGTTCTTC
TRBV12-3/TRBV12-4	many	NA	TRBJ1-1	CASSHLQIWGGAGSTEAFF	TGTGCCAGCAGCCATCTACAAATTTGGGGGGGAGCTGGGAGCACTGAAGCTTTCTTT